This T cell receptor beta chain stems from a study of response to subunit inactivated influenza vaccine. Trimming stripped 2 bases from V and 3 bases from J, with 13 bases between. CDR1 is LGHDT, CDR2 YNNKEL, per germline (reference sequence). This CDR3 is 15 amino acids long. This clonotype was observed at least ten times. TCRdb used MiXCR to reprocess the RT-PCR reads, holding one entry per CDR3 protein. Here the sample spans roughly 710,000 distinct CDR3 sequences, 14% being singletons. V is TRBV3-1 and J is TRBJ2-5; D gene uncertain. Specimen: PBMCs from blood, collected approximately 15 days before vaccination. This TCR was recovered from a man in his fifties who received an inactivated influenza vaccine. The CDR3 sequence: CASSQSWIDKETQYF. In DNA form, the CDR3 reads TGTGCCAGCAGCCAATCTTGGATCGATAAAGAGACCCAGTACTTC.